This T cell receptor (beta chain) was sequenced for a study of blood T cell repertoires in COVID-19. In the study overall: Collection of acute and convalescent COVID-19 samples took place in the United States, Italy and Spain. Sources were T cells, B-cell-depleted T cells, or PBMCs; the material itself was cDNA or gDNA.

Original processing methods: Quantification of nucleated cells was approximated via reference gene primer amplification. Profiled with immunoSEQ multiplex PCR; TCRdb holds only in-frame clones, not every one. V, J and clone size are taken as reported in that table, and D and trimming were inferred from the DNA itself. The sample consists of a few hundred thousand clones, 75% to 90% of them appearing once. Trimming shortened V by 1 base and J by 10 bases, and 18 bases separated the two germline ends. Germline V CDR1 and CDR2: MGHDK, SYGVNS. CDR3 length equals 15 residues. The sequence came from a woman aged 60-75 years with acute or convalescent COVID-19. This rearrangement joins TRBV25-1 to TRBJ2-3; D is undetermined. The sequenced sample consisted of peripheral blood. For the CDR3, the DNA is TGTGCCAGCAGTGAATCAGGCCCCGCTACGGTCCCGCAGTATTTT. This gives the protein CASSESGPATVPQYF.